The clone carrying this TCR beta chain was detected ten times or more. Among the patients, aged 18 to 65, hyperthyroidism was newly diagnosed and had lasted under 2 months. Amplification yielded TCR beta CDR3 regions, with RNA transcripts as the source. HTBI primers drove first-round RT-PCR of the TCR CDR3. A single record per CDR3 protein comes from TCRdb applying MiXCR to the multiplex PCR reads. Counted here are about 590,000 distinct CDR3 sequences, 15% to 18% occurring once; the ten biggest clones make up about 7%. The data belong to a study of T cells in Graves' hyperthyroidism and ophthalmopathy. With 0 bases clipped from V and 6 bases from J, the junction kept 6 bases outside the gene matches. This CDR3 has 15 residues. CDR1 SGHRS and CDR2 YFSETQ come from the germline V gene.

This receptor was taken from a woman in her 30s with Graves' hyperthyroidism. Sequencing was carried out using blood. This chain joins TRBV5-1 and TRBJ2-1, with TRBD1 matching 7 bases. The CDR3 reads CASSLAPGGVNEQFF. For the CDR3, the DNA is TGCGCCAGCAGCTTGGCGCCAGGGGGAGTCAATGAGCAGTTCTTC.